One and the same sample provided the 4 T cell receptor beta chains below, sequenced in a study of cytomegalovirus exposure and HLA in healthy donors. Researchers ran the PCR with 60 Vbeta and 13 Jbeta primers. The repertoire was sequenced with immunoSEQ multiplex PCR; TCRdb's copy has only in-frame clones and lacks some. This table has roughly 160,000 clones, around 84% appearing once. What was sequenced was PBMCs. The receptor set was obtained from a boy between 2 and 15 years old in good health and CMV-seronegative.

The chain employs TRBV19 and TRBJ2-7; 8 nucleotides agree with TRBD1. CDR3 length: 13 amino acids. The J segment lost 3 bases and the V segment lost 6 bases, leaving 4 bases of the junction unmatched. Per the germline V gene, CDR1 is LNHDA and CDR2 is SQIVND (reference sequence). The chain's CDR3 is CASSTGQGYEQYV. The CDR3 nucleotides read TGTGCCAGTAGCACCGGACAGGGCTACGAGCAGTACGTC.

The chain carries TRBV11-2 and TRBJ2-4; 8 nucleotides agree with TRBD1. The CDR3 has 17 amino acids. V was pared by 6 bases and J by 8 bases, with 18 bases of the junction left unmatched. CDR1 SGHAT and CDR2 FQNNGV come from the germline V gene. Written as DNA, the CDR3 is TGTGCCAGCAGAGAAAAGGACAGGGAAGGGACAAGGTACATTCAGTACTTC. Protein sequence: CASREKDREGTRYIQYF.

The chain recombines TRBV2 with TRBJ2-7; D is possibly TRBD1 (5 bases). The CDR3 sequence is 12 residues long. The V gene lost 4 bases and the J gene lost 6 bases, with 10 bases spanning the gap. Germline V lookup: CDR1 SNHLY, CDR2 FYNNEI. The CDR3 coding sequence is TGTGCCAGCAGTGGGCAGGGATTCGAGCAGTACTTC. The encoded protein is CASSGQGFEQYF.

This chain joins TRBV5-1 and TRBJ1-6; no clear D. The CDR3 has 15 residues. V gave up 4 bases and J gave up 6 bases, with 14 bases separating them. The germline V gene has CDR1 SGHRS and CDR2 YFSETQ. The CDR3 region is CASSLDTPGNSPLHF. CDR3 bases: TGCGCCAGCAGCCTGGATACACCGGGTAATTCACCCCTCCACTTT. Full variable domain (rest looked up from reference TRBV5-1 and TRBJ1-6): KAGVTQTPRYLIKTRGQQVTLSCSPISGHRSVSWYQQTPGQGLQFLFEYFSETQRNKGNFPGRFSGRQFSNSRSEMNVSTLELGDSALYLCASSLDTPGNSPLHFGNGTRLTVT.